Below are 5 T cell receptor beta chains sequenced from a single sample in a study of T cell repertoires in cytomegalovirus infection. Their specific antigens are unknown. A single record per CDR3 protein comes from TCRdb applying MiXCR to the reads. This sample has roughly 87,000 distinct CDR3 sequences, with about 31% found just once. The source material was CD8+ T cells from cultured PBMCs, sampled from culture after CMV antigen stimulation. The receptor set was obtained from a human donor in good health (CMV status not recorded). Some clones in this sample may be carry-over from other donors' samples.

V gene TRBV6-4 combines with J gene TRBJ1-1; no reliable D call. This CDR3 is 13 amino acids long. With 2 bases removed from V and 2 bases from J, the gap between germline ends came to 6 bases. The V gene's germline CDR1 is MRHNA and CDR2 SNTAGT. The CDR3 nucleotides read TGTGCCAGCAGTGACAGGGAAAACACTGAAGCTTTCTTT. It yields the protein CASSDRENTEAFF.

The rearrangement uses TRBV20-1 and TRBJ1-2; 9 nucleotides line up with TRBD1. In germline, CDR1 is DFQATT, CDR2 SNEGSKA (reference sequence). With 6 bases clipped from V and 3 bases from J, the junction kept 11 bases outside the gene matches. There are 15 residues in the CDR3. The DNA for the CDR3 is TGCAGTGCGGCTGATACAGGGGGCGCTGACTATGGCTACACCTTC. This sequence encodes CSAADTGGADYGYTF.

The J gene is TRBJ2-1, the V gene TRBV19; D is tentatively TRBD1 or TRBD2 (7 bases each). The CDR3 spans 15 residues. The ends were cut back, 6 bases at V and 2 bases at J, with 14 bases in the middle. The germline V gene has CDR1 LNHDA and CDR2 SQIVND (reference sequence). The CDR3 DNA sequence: TGTGCCAGTAGCCCAGGGGGGGCCACCTACAATGAGCAGTTCTTC. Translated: CASSPGGATYNEQFF.

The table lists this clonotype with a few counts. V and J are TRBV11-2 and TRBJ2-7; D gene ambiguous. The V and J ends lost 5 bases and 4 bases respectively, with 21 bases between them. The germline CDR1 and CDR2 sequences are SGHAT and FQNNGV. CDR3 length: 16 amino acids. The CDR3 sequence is CASSTSLGSRGYEQYF. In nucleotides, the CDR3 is TGTGCCAGCAGCACTTCACTGGGTTCAAGAGGATACGAGCAGTACTTC.

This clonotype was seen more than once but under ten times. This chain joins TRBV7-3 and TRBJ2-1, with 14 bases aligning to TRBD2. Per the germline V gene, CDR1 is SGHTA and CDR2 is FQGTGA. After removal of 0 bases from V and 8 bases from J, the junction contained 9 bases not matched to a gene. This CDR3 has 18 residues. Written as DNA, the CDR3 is TGTGCCAGCAGCTTAACCAAGACTAGCGGGGGGGCCATCGATGAGCAGTTCTTC. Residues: CASSLTKTSGGAIDEQFF.